The next 7 T cell receptor beta chains were all read from a single sample in a study of PD-1 blockade in mismatch repair-deficient tumors. The assay was immunoSEQ multiplex PCR, and TCRdb's table has in-frame clones only and misses some. Found here are approximately 130,000 clones, around 86% of them singletons; the top ten hold 13%. Source: peripheral blood, taken 44 weeks after starting pembrolizumab. The receptor source for this set is an adult with mismatch repair-deficient cancer.

The chain couples TRBV11-3 to TRBJ2-5; no definite D call. V shed 1 base and J shed 1 base, with 10 bases lying between them. The CDR3 is 15 amino acids. Per the germline V gene, CDR1 is SGHNT and CDR2 is YENEEA. The CDR3 spells CASSLVGQLQETQYF. The DNA for the CDR3 is TGTGCCAGCAGCTTAGTAGGGCAGCTCCAAGAGACCCAGTACTTC.

The rearrangement joins TRBV7-9 to TRBJ2-5; 8 nucleotides match TRBD1. Germline lookup yields CDR1 SEHNR and CDR2 FQNEAQ (reference sequence). Trimming removed 5 bases from V and 3 bases from J; junction bases left unmatched: 11. This CDR3 is built from 16 residues. Here the CDR3 DNA reads TGTGCCAGCAGCCCATACCAGGGGGCGAAAAAAGAGACCCAGTACTTC. It codes for CASSPYQGAKKETQYF.

This clone was counted a single time. The V gene is TRBV5-5, the J gene TRBJ1-3, with TRBD1 matching over 7 bases. This CDR3 region has 20 residues. Germline CDR1 and CDR2: SGHKS and YYEKEE (reference sequence). V lost 0 bases to trimming and J lost 4 bases; unmatched junction nucleotides: 19. The CDR3 DNA reads as TGTGCCAGCAGCTTGGATAGCTCAAGTCGTGAGGACAGGAGGGGAAACACCATATATTTT. This translates into CASSLDSSSREDRRGNTIYF.

The sample holds one count of this clone. The rearrangement links TRBV7-8 to TRBJ2-5; the D gene is possibly TRBD2 (6 bases). CDR3 size: 16 residues. Between the trimmed V and J ends, which lost 5 bases and 4 bases, there was a span of 20 bases. Per germline, CDR1 SGHVS and CDR2 FQNEAQ. The CDR3 loop is CASSGSGVLGLETQYF. The CDR3, as DNA: TGTGCCAGCAGCGGATCGGGAGTCCTGGGTTTAGAGACCCAGTACTTC. Full variable domain (remainder filled in from reference TRBV7-8 and TRBJ2-5): GAGVSQSPRYKVAKRGQDVALRCDPISGHVSLFWYQQALGQGPEFLTYFQNEAQLDKSGLPSDRFFAERPEGSVSTLKIQRTQQEDSAVYLCASSGSGVLGLETQYFGPGTRLLVL.

V gene TRBV28 combines with J gene TRBJ1-5, with 7 bases identical to TRBD1. After removal of 2 bases from V and 4 bases from J, the junction contained 2 bases not matched to a gene. CDR3 length equals 14 residues. Germline CDR1 MDHEN, CDR2 SYDVKM. For the CDR3, the DNA is TGTGCCAGCAGTTTAGACAGGGAAAATCAGCCCCAGCATTTT. It specifies CASSLDRENQPQHF.

V and J are TRBV19 and TRBJ1-2; tentative D call: TRBD1 (6 bases). The CDR3 runs 17 residues. Germline lookup yields CDR1 LNHDA and CDR2 SQIVND (reference sequence). Trimming took 5 bases from V and 3 from J, leaving 22 bases between them. The CDR3 DNA reads as TGTGCCAGTAGTTATCAGCTTAGGGGGATGAGGGACTATGGCTACACCTTC. Its translation: CASSYQLRGMRDYGYTF.

In DNA, the CDR3 is TGTGCCAGCAGCTTGGGGAACTATGGCTACACCTTC. This sequence encodes CASSLGNYGYTF. The J gene is TRBJ1-2, the V gene TRBV5-4, with D hard to call. V lost 0 bases and J lost 2, with 2 bases in between. The CDR3 has 12 amino acids. Germline values: CDR1 SGHNT, CDR2 YYREEE (reference sequence).